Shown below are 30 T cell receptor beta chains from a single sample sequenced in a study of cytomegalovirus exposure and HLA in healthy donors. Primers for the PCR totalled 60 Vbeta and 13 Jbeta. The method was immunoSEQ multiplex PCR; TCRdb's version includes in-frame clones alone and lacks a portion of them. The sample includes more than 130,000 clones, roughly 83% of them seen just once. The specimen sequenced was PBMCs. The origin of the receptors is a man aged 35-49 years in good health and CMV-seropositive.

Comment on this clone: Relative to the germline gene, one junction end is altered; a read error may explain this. The CDR3 sequence is CAGSGRDRGPEQYF. The CDR3, as DNA: TGTGCCGGCAGCGGCCGGGACAGGGGGCCCGAGCAGTACTTC. The chain combines TRBV14 with TRBJ2-7; TRBD1 agrees at 12 bases. Germline CDR1 reads SGHDN; CDR2 reads FVKESK. This CDR3 region has 14 residues. The whole variable domain, filled in from reference TRBV14 and TRBJ2-7, reads EAGVTQFPSHSVIEKGQTVTLRCDPISGHDNLYWYRRVMGKEIKFLLHFVKESKQDESGMPNNRFLAERTGGTYSTLKVQPAELEDSGVYFCAGSGRDRGPEQYFGPGTRLTVT.

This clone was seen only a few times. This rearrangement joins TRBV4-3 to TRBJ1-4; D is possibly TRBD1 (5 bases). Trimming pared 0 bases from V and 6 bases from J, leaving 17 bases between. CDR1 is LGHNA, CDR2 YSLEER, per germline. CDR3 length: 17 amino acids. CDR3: CASSQDQGSAWDEKLFF. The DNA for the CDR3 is TGCGCCAGCAGCCAAGACCAGGGATCTGCCTGGGATGAAAAACTGTTTTTT.

The CDR3 DNA reads TGTGCCAGCAGTTCCGGGACAGGGATCCGGATGAACACTGAAGCTTTCTTT. This sequence encodes CASSSGTGIRMNTEAFF. The chain has TRBV2 and TRBJ1-1; 9 bases fit TRBD1. The CDR3 is 17 residues long. J was trimmed by 0 bases and V by 5 bases; bases with no gene match: 10. The germline CDR1 and CDR2 sequences are SNHLY and FYNNEI.

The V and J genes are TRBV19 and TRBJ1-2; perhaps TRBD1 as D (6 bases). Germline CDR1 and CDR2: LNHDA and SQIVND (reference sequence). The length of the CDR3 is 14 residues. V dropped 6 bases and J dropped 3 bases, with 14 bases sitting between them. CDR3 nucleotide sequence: TGTGCCAGTAGGGTCAGAGGGGGTGACTATGGCTACACCTTC. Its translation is CASRVRGGDYGYTF.

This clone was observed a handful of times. This CDR3 reads CASSPDRATEAFF. The CDR3 nucleotides are TGTGCCAGCAGTCCCGACAGAGCTACTGAAGCTTTCTTT. This chain links TRBV11-2 with TRBJ1-1; D might be TRBD1 (5 bases). V was pared by 6 bases and J by 5 bases, with 13 bases between. The germline V gene has CDR1 SGHAT and CDR2 FQNNGV. The CDR3 is 13 amino acids.

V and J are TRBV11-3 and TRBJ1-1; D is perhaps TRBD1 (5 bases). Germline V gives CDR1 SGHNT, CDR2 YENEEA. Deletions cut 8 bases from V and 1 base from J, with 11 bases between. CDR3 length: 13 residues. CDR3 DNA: TGTGCCAGCCGGCGGGGCCCGAACACTGAAGCTTTCTTT. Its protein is CASRRGPNTEAFF.

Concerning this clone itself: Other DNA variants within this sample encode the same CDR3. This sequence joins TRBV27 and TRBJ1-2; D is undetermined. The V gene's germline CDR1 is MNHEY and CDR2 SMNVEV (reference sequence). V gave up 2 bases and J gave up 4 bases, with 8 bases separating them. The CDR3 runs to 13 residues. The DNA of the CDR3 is TGTGCCAGCAGTTTAGCAGGCTCCTATGGCTACACCTTC. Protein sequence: CASSLAGSYGYTF.

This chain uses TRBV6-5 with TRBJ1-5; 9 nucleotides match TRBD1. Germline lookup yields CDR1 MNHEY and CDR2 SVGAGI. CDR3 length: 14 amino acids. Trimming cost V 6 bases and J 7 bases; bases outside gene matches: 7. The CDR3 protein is CASRARDRDQPQHF. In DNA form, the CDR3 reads TGTGCCAGCAGGGCCCGGGACAGGGACCAGCCCCAGCATTTT.

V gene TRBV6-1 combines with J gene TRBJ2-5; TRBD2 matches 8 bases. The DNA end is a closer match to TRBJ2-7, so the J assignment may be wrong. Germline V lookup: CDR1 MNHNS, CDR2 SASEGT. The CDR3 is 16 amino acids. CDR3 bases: TGTGCCAGCAGTGAGGTCCCCAGGGCGGGAGGTCGCGAGCAGTACTTC. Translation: CASSEVPRAGGREQYF.

In nucleotides, the CDR3 is TGTGCCAGCAGTGAACGGACAGGGCCTGAAGCTTTCTTT. Encoded protein: CASSERTGPEAFF. This chain joins TRBV2 and TRBJ1-1; 8 positions agree with TRBD1. The CDR3 extends over 13 amino acids. Germline CDR1 SNHLY, CDR2 FYNNEI. Unmatched junction bases numbered 2, after V lost 2 bases and J lost 6 bases.

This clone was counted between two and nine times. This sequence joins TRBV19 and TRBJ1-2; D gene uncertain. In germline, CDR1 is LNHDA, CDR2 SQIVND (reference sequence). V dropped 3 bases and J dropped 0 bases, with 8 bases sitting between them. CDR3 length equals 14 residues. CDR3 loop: CASSMSAANYGYTF. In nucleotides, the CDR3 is TGTGCCAGTAGTATGTCGGCGGCTAACTATGGCTACACCTTC.

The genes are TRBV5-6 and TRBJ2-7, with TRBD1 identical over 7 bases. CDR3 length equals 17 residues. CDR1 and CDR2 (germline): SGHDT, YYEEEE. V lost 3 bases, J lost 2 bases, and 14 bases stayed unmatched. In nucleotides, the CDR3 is TGTGCCAGCAGCTCCGAAGTGGGGGACAGCACTCCCTACGAGCAGTACTTC. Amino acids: CASSSEVGDSTPYEQYF.

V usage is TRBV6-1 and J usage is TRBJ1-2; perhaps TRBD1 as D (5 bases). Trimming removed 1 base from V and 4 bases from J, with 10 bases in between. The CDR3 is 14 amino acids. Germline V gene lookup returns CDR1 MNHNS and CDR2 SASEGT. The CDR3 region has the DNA TGTGCCAGCAGTGAAGGGGGCGCAGCCTATGGCTACACCTTC. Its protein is CASSEGGAAYGYTF.

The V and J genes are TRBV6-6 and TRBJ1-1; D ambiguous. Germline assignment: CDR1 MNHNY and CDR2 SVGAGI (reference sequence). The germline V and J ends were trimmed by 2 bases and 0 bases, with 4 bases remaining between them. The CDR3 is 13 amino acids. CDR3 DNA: TGTGCCAGCAGTTACGCTATGAACACTGAAGCTTTCTTT. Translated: CASSYAMNTEAFF.

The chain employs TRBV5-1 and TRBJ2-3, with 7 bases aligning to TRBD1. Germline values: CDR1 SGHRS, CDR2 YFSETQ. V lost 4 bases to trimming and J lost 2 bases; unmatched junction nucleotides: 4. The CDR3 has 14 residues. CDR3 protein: CASSAGTATDTQYF. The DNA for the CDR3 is TGCGCCAGCAGCGCCGGGACAGCCACAGATACGCAGTATTTT.

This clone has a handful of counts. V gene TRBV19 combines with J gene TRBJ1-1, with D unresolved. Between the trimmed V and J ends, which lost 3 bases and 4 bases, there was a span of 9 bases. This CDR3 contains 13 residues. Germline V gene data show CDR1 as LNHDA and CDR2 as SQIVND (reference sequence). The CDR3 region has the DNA TGTGCCAGTAGTATTTGGGAGGCCACTGAAGCTTTCTTT. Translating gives CASSIWEATEAFF.

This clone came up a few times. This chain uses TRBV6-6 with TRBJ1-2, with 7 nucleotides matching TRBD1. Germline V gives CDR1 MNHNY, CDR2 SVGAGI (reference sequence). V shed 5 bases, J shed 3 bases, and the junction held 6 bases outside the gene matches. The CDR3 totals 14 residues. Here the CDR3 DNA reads TGTGCCAGCAGTGACACAGGGGAGGACTATGGCTACACCTTC. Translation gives CASSDTGEDYGYTF.

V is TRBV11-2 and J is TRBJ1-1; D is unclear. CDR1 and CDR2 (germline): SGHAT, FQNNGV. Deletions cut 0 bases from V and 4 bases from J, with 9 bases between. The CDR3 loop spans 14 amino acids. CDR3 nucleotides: TGTGCCAGCAGCTTAGATTTGGAGGGCACTGAAGCTTTCTTT. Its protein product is CASSLDLEGTEAFF.

The CDR3 nucleotides read TGTGCCAGCAGTGACTACGTAACAGCCCGAGGCTACACCTTC. Its protein is CASSDYVTARGYTF. The V gene is TRBV25-1, the J gene TRBJ1-2; D is uncertain. CDR3 size: 14 residues. Trimming shortened V by 3 bases and J by 8 bases, and 16 bases separated the two germline ends. Germline values: CDR1 MGHDK, CDR2 SYGVNS.

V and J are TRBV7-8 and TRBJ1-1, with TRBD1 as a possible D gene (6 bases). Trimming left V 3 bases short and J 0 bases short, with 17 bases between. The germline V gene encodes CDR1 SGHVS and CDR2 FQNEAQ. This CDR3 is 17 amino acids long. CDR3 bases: TGTGCCAGCAGCTTCCTTGGGGGCAGAAGTATGAACACTGAAGCTTTCTTT. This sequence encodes CASSFLGGRSMNTEAFF.

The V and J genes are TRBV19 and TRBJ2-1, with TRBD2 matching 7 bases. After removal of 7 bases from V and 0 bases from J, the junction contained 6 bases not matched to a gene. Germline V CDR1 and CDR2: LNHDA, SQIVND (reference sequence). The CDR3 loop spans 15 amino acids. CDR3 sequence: CASTQAGSSYNEQFF. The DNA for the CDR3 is TGTGCCAGTACCCAAGCGGGAAGCTCCTACAATGAGCAGTTCTTC.

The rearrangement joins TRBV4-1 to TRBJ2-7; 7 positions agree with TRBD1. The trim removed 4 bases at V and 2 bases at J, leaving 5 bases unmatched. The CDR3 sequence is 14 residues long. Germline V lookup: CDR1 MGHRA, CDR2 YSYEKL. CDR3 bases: TGCGCCAGCAGCCCAGGACAGGCAACCTACGAGCAGTACTTC. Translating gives CASSPGQATYEQYF.

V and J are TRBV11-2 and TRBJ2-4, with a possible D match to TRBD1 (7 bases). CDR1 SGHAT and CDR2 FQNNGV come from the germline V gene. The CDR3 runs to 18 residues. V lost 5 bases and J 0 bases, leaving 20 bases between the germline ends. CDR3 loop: CASSRAGQTILAKNIQYF. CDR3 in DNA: TGTGCCAGCAGCCGCGCGGGACAGACTATACTAGCCAAAAACATTCAGTACTTC.

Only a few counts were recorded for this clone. The CDR3 sequence: CASSVSGTGYNEQYF. Written as DNA, the CDR3 is TGTGCCAGCAGCGTATCCGGGACAGGGTACAACGAGCAGTACTTC. The chain has TRBV9 and TRBJ2-7; 9 bases are shared with TRBD1. Losses at the gene ends were 1 base for V and 5 bases for J; bases not matched to a gene: 7. CDR1 and CDR2 from the germline V gene are SGDLS and YYNGEE. This CDR3 has 15 residues.

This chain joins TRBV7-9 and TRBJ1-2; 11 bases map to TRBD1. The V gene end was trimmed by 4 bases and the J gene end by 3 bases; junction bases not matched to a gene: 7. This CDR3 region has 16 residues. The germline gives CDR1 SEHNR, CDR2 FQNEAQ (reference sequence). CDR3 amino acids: CASSSGTGQGDYGYTF. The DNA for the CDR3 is TGTGCCAGCAGCTCTGGTACGGGACAGGGGGACTATGGCTACACCTTC.

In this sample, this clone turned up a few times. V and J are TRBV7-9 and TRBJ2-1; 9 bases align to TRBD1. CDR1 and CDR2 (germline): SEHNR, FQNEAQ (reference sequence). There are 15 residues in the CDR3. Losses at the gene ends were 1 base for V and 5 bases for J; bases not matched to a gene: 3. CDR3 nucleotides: TGTGCCAGCAGCTTAGGGGACAGGGCGCACAATGAGCAGTTCTTC. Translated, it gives CASSLGDRAHNEQFF.

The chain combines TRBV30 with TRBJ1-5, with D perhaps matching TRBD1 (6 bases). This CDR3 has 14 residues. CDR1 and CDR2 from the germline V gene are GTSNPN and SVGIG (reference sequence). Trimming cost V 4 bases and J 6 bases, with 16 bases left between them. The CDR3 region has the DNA TGTGCCTGGAACGGGGGGCAGGGCACTCAGCCCCAGCATTTT. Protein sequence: CAWNGGQGTQPQHF.

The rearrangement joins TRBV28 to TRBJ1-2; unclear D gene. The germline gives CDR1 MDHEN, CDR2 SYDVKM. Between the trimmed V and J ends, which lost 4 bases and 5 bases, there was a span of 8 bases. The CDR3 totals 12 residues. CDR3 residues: CASSSELYGYTF. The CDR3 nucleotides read TGTGCCAGCAGTTCGGAGCTTTATGGCTACACCTTC.

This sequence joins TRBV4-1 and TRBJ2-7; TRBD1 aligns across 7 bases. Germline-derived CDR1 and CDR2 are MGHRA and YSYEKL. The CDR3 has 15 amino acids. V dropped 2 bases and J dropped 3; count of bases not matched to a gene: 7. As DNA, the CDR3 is TGCGCCAGCAGCCAACCAGACAGGGCCGGCTACGAGCAGTACTTC. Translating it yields CASSQPDRAGYEQYF.

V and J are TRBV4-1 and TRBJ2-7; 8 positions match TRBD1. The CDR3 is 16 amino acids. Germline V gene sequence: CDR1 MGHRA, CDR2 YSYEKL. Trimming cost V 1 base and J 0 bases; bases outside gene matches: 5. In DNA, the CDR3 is TGCGCCAGCAGCCAAGCCCCGGGACAGGTCTCCTACGAGCAGTACTTC. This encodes CASSQAPGQVSYEQYF.